This passage covers 30 T cell receptor beta chains from one sample sequenced in a study of blood T cell repertoires in COVID-19. Repertoires were generated with immunoSEQ multiplex PCR, while TCRdb's copy carries only in-frame clones and drops some. The sample shows roughly 400,000 clones, around nine tenths of them seen only once. The sample comprised PBMCs or T cells enriched from blood (not recorded which). The receptors derive from a woman between 50 and 59 years old who had recovered from COVID-19.

This rearrangement joins TRBV9 to TRBJ2-2; tentatively, D is TRBD2 (6 bases). Germline V gene sequence: CDR1 SGDLS, CDR2 YYNGEE. V lost 5 bases and J lost 5, with 10 bases in between. The CDR3 spans 13 residues. Here the CDR3 DNA reads TGTGCCAGCAGTCCACGGGGGACCGGGGAGCTGTTTTTT. The encoded protein is CASSPRGTGELFF.

This clone occurred a few times. The genes are TRBV19 and TRBJ1-5, with D perhaps TRBD1 (5 bases). Trimming cost V 3 bases and J 5 bases, with 11 bases left between them. Germline lookup yields CDR1 LNHDA and CDR2 SQIVND (reference sequence). This CDR3 is 14 amino acids long. The CDR3 protein is CASSISQGYQPQHF. The CDR3 DNA is TGTGCCAGTAGTATCTCCCAGGGTTATCAGCCCCAGCATTTT.

In its sample, this clone was seen once. CDR3 sequence: CASSRGSGETQYF. The CDR3 nucleotides are TGTGCCAGTAGCAGGGGGTCCGGGGAGACCCAGTACTTC. The rearrangement uses TRBV19 and TRBJ2-5, with 7 positions matching TRBD1. Losses at the gene ends were 6 bases for V and 5 bases for J; bases not matched to a gene: 6. The CDR3 sequence is 13 residues long. Germline V gives CDR1 LNHDA, CDR2 SQIVND (reference sequence).

This clone turned up a few times. V usage is TRBV19 and J usage is TRBJ1-1, with D possibly being TRBD1 (5 bases). CDR1 LNHDA and CDR2 SQIVND come from the germline V gene (reference sequence). V was clipped by 3 bases and J by 2 bases, with 22 bases between them. The CDR3 totals 18 residues. CDR3 sequence (DNA): TGTGCCAGTAGTATGAATAACAGGTATGGGGTTGGCAACACTGAAGCTTTCTTT. Residues: CASSMNNRYGVGNTEAFF.

The chain has TRBV7-2 and TRBJ2-3; D remains unclear. Looked up from germline, CDR1 is SGHTA and CDR2 is FQGNSA. CDR3 length: 12 residues. The V end was cut by 2 bases, the J end by 6 bases, with 6 bases between. CDR3 nucleotide sequence: TGTGCCAGCAGCTTAAAACGGGATACGCAGTATTTT. Protein product: CASSLKRDTQYF.

This clone was seen once. The chain has TRBV4-1 and TRBJ1-5; 8 bases agree with TRBD1. Germline CDR1 MGHRA, CDR2 YSYEKL. This CDR3 spans 14 amino acids. Trimming cost V 4 bases and J 4 bases; bases outside gene matches: 3. The CDR3 region is CASSLGQGNQPQHF. For the CDR3, the DNA is TGCGCCAGCAGCCTCGGACAGGGAAATCAGCCCCAGCATTTT.

This chain connects TRBV5-6 to TRBJ1-5, with TRBD1 matching 7 bases. With 3 bases clipped from V and 4 bases from J, the junction kept 4 bases outside the gene matches. Germline CDR1 is SGHDT and CDR2 is YYEEEE. The CDR3 runs to 14 residues. CDR3 in amino acids: CASSSTGENQPQHF. CDR3 bases: TGTGCCAGCAGCTCAACAGGGGAGAATCAGCCCCAGCATTTT.

This chain connects TRBV29-1 to TRBJ1-2; D remains unclear. Germline V CDR1 and CDR2: SQVTM, ANQGSEA. This CDR3 is 14 amino acids long. V lost 7 bases, J lost 4 bases, and 19 bases lay in between. For the CDR3, the DNA is TGCAGCGCCGGTATGGTTCGGCAGGTCTATGGCTACACCTTC. It specifies CSAGMVRQVYGYTF.

The chain uses TRBV6-5 and TRBJ2-7; 7 positions agree with TRBD1. The CDR3 totals 13 residues. Looked up from germline, CDR1 is MNHEY and CDR2 is SVGAGI. V dropped 6 bases and J dropped 6; count of bases not matched to a gene: 8. Here the CDR3 DNA reads TGTGCCAGCAGCCCGACAGGGTCGGGCGAGCAGTACTTC. It is translated as CASSPTGSGEQYF.

The gene calls are TRBV19 and TRBJ2-1, with 7 bases lining up with TRBD2. The CDR3 is 16 amino acids. Germline V gene lookup returns CDR1 LNHDA and CDR2 SQIVND (reference sequence). V shed 3 bases and J 2 bases; nucleotides not matched to a gene: 7. CDR3 sequence (DNA): TGTGCCAGTAGTATGTCTAGCGGTGGAACCTACAATGAGCAGTTCTTC. Its protein product is CASSMSSGGTYNEQFF.

V and J are TRBV28 and TRBJ1-4; D perhaps matches TRBD1 (5 bases). The ends were cut back, 6 bases at V and 8 bases at J, with 13 bases in the middle. CDR1 and CDR2 from the germline V gene are MDHEN and SYDVKM. The CDR3 loop spans 13 amino acids. CDR3 sequence: CASRGPGEEKLFF. In nucleotides, the CDR3 is TGTGCCAGCAGGGGCCCGGGGGAGGAAAAACTGTTTTTT.

The chain carries TRBV7-2 and TRBJ2-1; TRBD2 aligns across 10 bases. V was pared by 5 bases and J by 2 bases, with 9 bases of the junction left unmatched. CDR3 length: 17 amino acids. Germline-derived CDR1 and CDR2 are SGHTA and FQGNSA. DNA of the CDR3: TGTGCCAGCAGCCCAGTACTAGCGGGGATCACCTACAATGAGCAGTTCTTC. This encodes CASSPVLAGITYNEQFF.

This chain uses TRBV5-5 with TRBJ2-2; D unresolved. The CDR3 contains 14 residues. Germline CDR1 is SGHKS and CDR2 is YYEKEE (reference sequence). V dropped 4 bases and J dropped 5 bases, with 12 bases sitting between them. The CDR3, as DNA: TGTGCCAGCAGCCCCCTGAGGCAAACCGGGGAGCTGTTTTTT. It codes for CASSPLRQTGELFF.

J is TRBJ2-5 and V is TRBV9; TRBD2 aligns across 8 bases. Germline lookup yields CDR1 SGDLS and CDR2 YYNGEE. This CDR3 has 17 amino acids. V was clipped by 0 bases and J by 0 bases; unmatched bases: 7. The CDR3 DNA reads as TGTGCCAGCAGCGTAGGGCGGGCTAGCGGGTACCAAGAGACCCAGTACTTC. Translating gives CASSVGRASGYQETQYF.

This chain uses TRBV7-9 with TRBJ2-5; no clear D gene. The CDR3 contains 14 residues. Germline CDR1 and CDR2: SEHNR and FQNEAQ (reference sequence). V lost 1 base, J lost 5 bases, and 11 bases lay in between. The CDR3 DNA is TGTGCCAGCAGCTTAGGTACCGGGTGGGAGACCCAGTACTTC. It translates to CASSLGTGWETQYF. Together with reference TRBV7-9 and TRBJ2-5, the CDR3 gives the full variable domain: DTGVSQNPRHKITKRGQNVTFRCDPISEHNRLYWYRQTLGQGPEFLTYFQNEAQLEKSRLLSDRFSAERPKGSFSTLEIQRTEQGDSAMYLCASSLGTGWETQYFGPGTRLLVL.

The V and J genes are TRBV3-1 (or the pseudogene TRBV3-2) and TRBJ1-2; TRBD1 matches 10 bases. The CDR3 extends over 13 amino acids. In germline, CDR1 is LGHDT, CDR2 YNNKEL (reference sequence). Losses at the gene ends were 3 bases for V and 7 bases for J; bases not matched to a gene: 2. The CDR3 nucleotides are TGTGCCAGCAGCCACGGGGACAGGGGTGGCTACACCTTC. Its protein is CASSHGDRGGYTF.

The CDR3 DNA reads TGTGCCAGTAGTAAGGGAGGGGGATACTCCTACAATGAGCAGTTCTTC. The encoded protein is CASSKGGGYSYNEQFF. The chain has TRBV19 and TRBJ2-1, with D possibly TRBD2 on 7 matching bases. The CDR3 has 16 residues. Germline CDR1 and CDR2: LNHDA and SQIVND (reference sequence). V was cut by 4 bases and J by 0 bases, with 13 bases left in between. Supplemented by reference TRBV19 and TRBJ2-1, the full variable domain reads DGGITQSPKYLFRKEGQNVTLSCEQNLNHDAMYWYRQDPGQGLRLIYYSQIVNDFQKGDIAEGYSVSREKKESFPLTVTSAQKNPTAFYLCASSKGGGYSYNEQFFGPGTRLTVL.

The V and J genes are TRBV7-3 and TRBJ1-1; D is unclear. V was trimmed by 5 bases and J by 1 base, leaving 17 bases between them. The CDR3 is 16 residues long. CDR1 is SGHTA, CDR2 FQGTGA, per germline. The CDR3 DNA is TGTGCCAGCAGCCCTTGGGGTGGACGGGGGAACACTGAAGCTTTCTTT. Its protein is CASSPWGGRGNTEAFF.

V usage is TRBV6-6 and J usage is TRBJ1-5; a possible D gene is TRBD1 (5 bases). Germline V gives CDR1 MNHNY, CDR2 SVGAGI (reference sequence). Trimming took 7 bases from V and 6 from J, leaving 16 bases between them. CDR3 length: 14 amino acids. The CDR3 here is CASTYRGDVQPQHF. The CDR3 DNA sequence: TGTGCCAGCACCTACCGGGGGGACGTTCAGCCCCAGCATTTT.

The chain uses TRBV7-9 and TRBJ2-7, with 12 bases lining up with TRBD1. CDR3 size: 17 residues. V gave up 6 bases and J gave up 5 bases; unmatched junction bases: 14. Germline-derived CDR1 and CDR2 are SEHNR and FQNEAQ (reference sequence). This chain's CDR3 is CASSKTPVGQGAHEQYF. The CDR3 DNA reads as TGTGCCAGCAGTAAAACCCCTGTGGGACAGGGGGCCCACGAGCAGTACTTC.

This rearrangement joins TRBV4-3 to TRBJ1-6; D is uncertain. Germline lookup yields CDR1 LGHNA and CDR2 YSLEER. The CDR3 is 14 amino acids. Deletions cut 4 bases from V and 2 bases from J, with 6 bases between. Here the CDR3 reads CASSPGPYNSPLHF. The DNA for the CDR3 is TGCGCCAGCAGCCCGGGTCCCTATAATTCACCCCTCCACTTT.

In this sample, this clone turned up once. This sequence joins TRBV7-8 and TRBJ2-7; 9 nucleotides match TRBD1. V was clipped by 4 bases and J by 2 bases; unmatched bases: 6. CDR3 length: 15 amino acids. CDR1 SGHVS and CDR2 FQNEAQ come from the germline V gene. For the CDR3, the DNA is TGTGCCAGCAGCTACGACAGGGGGGGTACCTACGAGCAGTACTTC. This encodes CASSYDRGGTYEQYF.

The chain links TRBV24-1 to TRBJ2-7; 7 bases align to TRBD1. The germline gives CDR1 KGHDR, CDR2 SFDVKD. V dropped 0 bases and J dropped 5; count of bases not matched to a gene: 24. The CDR3 spans 21 residues. The CDR3 is CATSDLSKNPRDSGLGDEQYF. The CDR3 bases are TGTGCCACCAGTGATTTGTCAAAGAACCCCCGGGACAGTGGCCTCGGTGACGAGCAGTACTTC.

This chain uses TRBV3-1 (or the pseudogene TRBV3-2) with TRBJ2-7; 10 bases match TRBD1. Germline V CDR1 and CDR2: LGHDT, YNNKEL (reference sequence). The CDR3 has 18 residues. Trimming cost V 1 base and J 6 bases; bases outside gene matches: 15. The CDR3 DNA reads as TGTGCCAGCAGCCAAGCGTCCGTTACCGGGACAGGGGTAGGCGAGCAGTACTTC. It encodes CASSQASVTGTGVGEQYF.

The rearrangement joins TRBV5-1 to TRBJ2-7; D might be TRBD1 (5 bases). CDR3 length equals 14 residues. V was cut by 6 bases and J by 0 bases, with 13 bases left in between. Germline values: CDR1 SGHRS, CDR2 YFSETQ. CDR3 protein: CASKHETVSYEQYF. DNA for the CDR3: TGCGCCAGCAAGCATGAGACAGTCTCCTACGAGCAGTACTTC.

The chain is built from TRBV14 and TRBJ2-7, with D possibly being TRBD2 (6 bases). The ends were cut back, 4 bases at V and 6 bases at J, with 22 bases in the middle. Per germline, CDR1 SGHDN and CDR2 FVKESK. The length of the CDR3 is 16 residues. The CDR3 region is CASSPPPGGSGFEQYF. Written as DNA, the CDR3 is TGTGCCAGCAGCCCCCCGCCCGGGGGTTCGGGGTTCGAGCAGTACTTC. The whole variable domain, filled in from reference TRBV14 and TRBJ2-7, reads EAGVTQFPSHSVIEKGQTVTLRCDPISGHDNLYWYRRVMGKEIKFLLHFVKESKQDESGMPNNRFLAERTGGTYSTLKVQPAELEDSGVYFCASSPPPGGSGFEQYFGPGTRLTVT.

The chain recombines TRBV24-1 with TRBJ1-1, with D hard to call. This CDR3 contains 13 residues. V was trimmed by 3 bases and J by 5 bases, leaving 9 bases between them. Germline V gene sequence: CDR1 KGHDR, CDR2 SFDVKD. CDR3 in DNA: TGTGCCACCAGTGATCTCCACGGGACTGAAGCTTTCTTT. Translating it yields CATSDLHGTEAFF.

The V and J genes are TRBV30 and TRBJ1-2; D not resolved. Trimming removed 3 bases at V and 2 bases at J, with 10 bases between. The CDR3 runs to 13 residues. From germline, CDR1 is GTSNPN and CDR2 SVGIG (reference sequence). The CDR3 reads CAWSLGKNYGYTF. DNA of the CDR3: TGTGCCTGGAGCCTCGGGAAAAACTATGGCTACACCTTC.

This clone showed up just a few times. The rearrangement uses TRBV4-1 and TRBJ1-5; the match to TRBD1 covers 8 bases. V was pared by 3 bases and J by 4 bases, with 5 bases of the junction left unmatched. Germline V gene data show CDR1 as MGHRA and CDR2 as YSYEKL. CDR3 size: 15 residues. The chain's CDR3 is CASSHPTGANQPQHF. The CDR3 coding sequence is TGCGCCAGCAGCCATCCGACAGGGGCAAATCAGCCCCAGCATTTT.

J is TRBJ2-1 and V is TRBV5-1; maybe TRBD1 (5 bases). Trimming left V 0 bases short and J 7 bases short, with 11 bases between. Per germline, CDR1 SGHRS and CDR2 YFSETQ. The CDR3 length is 14 residues. CDR3 in amino acids: CASSLDPGWNEQFF. The CDR3, as DNA: TGCGCCAGCAGCTTGGATCCAGGGTGGAATGAGCAGTTCTTC.